The clone carrying this TCR beta chain was detected only a few times. The CDR3 contains 15 residues. Trimming removed 5 bases at V and 5 bases at J, with 18 bases between. CDR1 is SEHNR and CDR2 is FQNEAQ in the germline V gene (reference sequence). This entry is derived from a study of blood T cells in healthy people across ages. PCR was performed a second time for about 6 to 12 cycles using a sample-barcoded 5' primer and a J-beta primer mix. One entry per CDR3 protein results from TCRdb running MiXCR on the 5' RACE reads. In the table there are more than 600,000 distinct CDR3 sequences, 25% of which are singletons. The sample was also reused in another study, on T cells of mothers and their children. In that study: Six or seven children and their three healthy Caucasian mothers were the donors.

Material for sequencing was blood. The source of this sequence is a boy between 10 and 17 years old in good health. This chain links TRBV7-9 with TRBJ2-5, with no clear D. Here the CDR3 reads CASSPSSHSRETQYF. Here the CDR3 DNA reads TGTGCCAGCAGCCCAAGTTCCCATTCTAGGGAGACCCAGTACTTC.